A single sample is the source of the 6 T cell receptor beta chains below, sequenced in a study of CD8 T cells in ankylosing spondylitis. These receptors lack a known antigen. Study conclusions and caveats: Blood from ankylosing spondylitis patients appeared to carry a characteristic roughly 8-variant TCR beta motif.

TCRdb ran MiXCR on the 5' RACE reads and lists one entry per CDR3 protein. Of approximately 520,000 distinct CDR3 sequences in the sample, roughly 5% are singletons; the top ten hold approximately 3.5%. The material sequenced was blood, either unsorted or a sorted T cell fraction (not recorded which). The source is a male donor with ankylosing spondylitis.

This clonotype was counted only a few times. CDR3 coding DNA: TGTGCCAGCAGCCGGAGGGGACTAGCGGGAGCCGGCAATGAGCAGTTCTTC. It translates to CASSRRGLAGAGNEQFF. V usage is TRBV11-2 and J usage is TRBJ2-1; 14 positions match TRBD2. Trimming cost V 5 bases and J 6 bases; bases outside gene matches: 9. Germline values: CDR1 SGHAT, CDR2 FQNNGV. The CDR3 contains 17 residues.

This clonotype was seen ten or more times. V is TRBV5-1 and J is TRBJ2-2, with D uncertain. The germline gives CDR1 SGHRS, CDR2 YFSETQ. V shed 1 base and J shed 2 bases, with 9 bases lying between them. This CDR3 is built from 15 residues. The CDR3 loop is CASSLSTHNTGELFF. DNA of the CDR3: TGCGCCAGCAGCTTGTCGACACACAACACCGGGGAGCTGTTTTTT.

The chain carries TRBV4-1 and TRBJ2-7, with 9 bases fitting TRBD2. Trimming took 2 bases from V and 3 from J; bases not matched to a gene: 5. This CDR3 comprises 15 residues. The germline V gene has CDR1 MGHRA and CDR2 YSYEKL. In nucleotides, the CDR3 is TGCGCCAGCAGCCAAAGCGGGACTAGCAGCTACGAGCAGTACTTC. Its translation is CASSQSGTSSYEQYF.

This clonotype was seen at least ten times. The chain recombines TRBV7-2 with TRBJ2-5, with 11 bases matching TRBD1. V lost 0 bases to trimming and J lost 0 bases; unmatched junction nucleotides: 6. The CDR3 runs to 18 residues. CDR1 is SGHTA, CDR2 FQGNSA, per germline. CDR3 in amino acids: CASSLADGTGGYQETQYF. As DNA, the CDR3 is TGTGCCAGCAGCTTAGCCGACGGGACAGGGGGTTACCAAGAGACCCAGTACTTC. The full variable domain, in which reference TRBV7-2 and TRBJ2-5 provide the parts outside the CDR3, is GAGVSQSPSNKVTEKGKDVELRCDPISGHTALYWYRQSLGQGLEFLIYFQGNSAPDKSGLPSDRFSAERTGGSVSTLTIQRTQQEDSAVYLCASSLADGTGGYQETQYFGPGTRLLVL.

The chain employs TRBV5-3 and TRBJ2-2; no clear D gene. TRBV5-3 is noted as an ORF with a role that remains uncertain. The CDR3 has 14 residues. Trimming took off 9 bases at V and 6 bases at J, with 18 bases between the two ends. CDR3 nucleotides: TGTGCCATGGGCCCTGGGATCTTCTCCGGGGAGCTGTTTTTT. Translating gives CAMGPGIFSGELFF.

Many counts were recorded for this clonotype. The chain combines TRBV24-1 with TRBJ2-7, with D tentatively TRBD1 (6 bases). Trimming removed 9 bases at V and 7 bases at J, with 12 bases between. CDR1 is KGHDR and CDR2 is SFDVKD in the germline V gene. The CDR3 has 11 amino acids. CDR3 bases: TGTGCCACCTGCCAGGGGCAGGAGCAGTACTTC. Protein: CATCQGQEQYF.